This is a list of T cell receptor beta chains from one sample in a study of control samples from healthy donors and cancer patients. TCRdb's copy holds only in-frame clones and misses some; the assay was immunoSEQ multiplex PCR. The table lists around 150,000 clones, roughly nine tenths of them singletons. Input material: blood. Every receptor here comes from a man aged 25 to 45 in good health. The CDR3 runs from the conserved cysteine through the conserved F or W. A D gene is named only where the DNA matches it firmly. Part of the rows lack a size; the others show once, few, many or a class for expanded clones.

TRBJ1-2,-,TRBV27,-,TGTGCCACCCGTCCGGGGGGGGGCAATGGCTACACCTTC,CATRPGGGNGYTF
TRBJ2-3,few,TRBV9,TRBD2,TGTGCCAGCAGCGTCGGACTAGATCTGGATACGCAGTATTTT,CASSVGLDLDTQYF
TRBJ1-6,-,TRBV27,-,TGTGCCAGTAGATATAGGCGTGTCAATTCACCCCTCCACTTT,CASRYRRVNSPLHF
TRBJ1-1,once,TRBV5-1,-,TGCGCCAGCAGCTTGGACAGAAACACTGAAGCTTTCTTT,CASSLDRNTEAFF
TRBJ1-6,-,TRBV4-3,-,TGCGCCAGCAGCGATAGTAGCTCCTATAATTCACCCCTCCACTTT,CASSDSSSYNSPLHF
TRBJ1-3,few,TRBV7-6,-,TGTGCCAGCAGCACGTGGGGAGAGGGGACTGGAAACACCATATATTTT,CASSTWGEGTGNTIYF
TRBJ2-7,-,TRBV15,-,TGTGCCACCAGCAGAGTCCGTCACCACGAGCAGTACTTC,CATSRVRHHEQYF
TRBJ1-1,-,TRBV7-2,-,TGTGCCAGCAGCTTCTCCTTCGAGGCTTTCTTT,CASSFSFEAFF
TRBJ2-1,-,TRBV27,TRBD2,TGTGCCAGCAGTTTACCCGCTAGCGGGGGTAACAATGAGCAGTTCTTC,CASSLPASGGNNEQFF
TRBJ2-3,-,TRBV7-9,TRBD2,TGTGCCAGCAGCTTCGGCGGGGGACCCACAGATACGCAGTATTTT,CASSFGGGPTDTQYF
TRBJ2-7,-,TRBV7-2,TRBD1,TGTGCCAGCAGCTTATTGTGGGCAGGGGGTCCCTACGAGCAGTACTTC,CASSLLWAGGPYEQYF
TRBJ1-5,few,TRBV4-2,-,TGTGCCAGCAGCCAAGAGGTGCAGGGCAGCAATCAGCCCCAGCATTTT,CASSQEVQGSNQPQHF
TRBJ2-5,once,TRBV6-5,TRBD1,TGTGCCAGCAGTTACAACAGGGGGCCCCAAGAGACCCAGTACTTC,CASSYNRGPQETQYF
TRBJ2-5,few,TRBV18,-,TGTGCCAGCTCACGGGACGCCCAAGAGACCCAGTACTTC,CASSRDAQETQYF
TRBJ2-3,few,TRBV7-2,-,TGTGCCAGCAGCCCCTGGCGGGGGCGCACAGATACGCAGTATTTT,CASSPWRGRTDTQYF
TRBJ2-7,-,TRBV7-9,TRBD1,TGTGCCAGCAGCGGACAGGGGGCCTACGAGCAGTACTTC,CASSGQGAYEQYF
TRBJ2-7,-,TRBV11-1,TRBD1,TGTGCCAGCAGCTTAGCGGAGACAGGGGGTTACGAGCAGTACTTC,CASSLAETGGYEQYF
TRBJ2-1,-,TRBV4-1,-,TGCGCCAGCAGCCAAGAGGGGCCCCTGCAATTGAACAATGAGCAGTTCTTC,CASSQEGPLQLNNEQFF
TRBJ2-1,-,TRBV7-2,-,TGTGCCAGCATAAGTCAGAGCTCCTACAATGAGCAGTTCTTC,CASISQSSYNEQFF
TRBJ2-7,once,TRBV10-2,-,TGCGCCAGCGCTATGGAACCCTACGAGCAGTACTTC,CASAMEPYEQYF
TRBJ2-5,-,TRBV7-2,TRBD2,TGTGCCAGCAGCCAGCCCCCCGGGAGTAGCGGGAAAGAGACCCAGTACTTC,CASSQPPGSSGKETQYF
TRBJ1-1,-,TRBV5-1,TRBD1,TGCGCCCGCAGCCAGCCGGGCCAGGGGGGAAGGGGGGAAGCTTTCTTT,CARSQPGQGGRGEAFF
TRBJ2-7,-,TRBV5-1,TRBD2,TGCGCCAGCAGCTGGGGACTAGCGGAGTCCTACGAGCAGTACTTC,CASSWGLAESYEQYF
TRBJ1-3,-,TRBV5-1,-,TGCGCCAGCAAGGAAGCAGGGACGAGATCGAACACCATATATTTT,CASKEAGTRSNTIYF
TRBJ2-6,-,TRBV9,-,TGTGCCAGCAGCAGAAACAGGGTAGAGTCTGGGGCCAACGTCCTGACTTTC,CASSRNRVESGANVLTF
TRBJ1-6,-,TRBV7-9,TRBD1,TGTGCCAGCAGCTTAGCTTCGGGACAGGGAGGTTCACCCCTCCACTTT,CASSLASGQGGSPLHF
TRBJ2-5,-,TRBV30,-,TGTGCCTGGAGTGGTGCAGGACGACAAGAGACCCAGTACTTC,CAWSGAGRQETQYF
TRBJ2-3,-,TRBV9,TRBD2,TGTGCCAGCAGCCCCAGCGGGAGGGCTGCAGATACGCAGTATTTT,CASSPSGRAADTQYF
TRBJ2-7,-,TRBV7-2,-,TGTGCCAGCAGCTTAGCGGGGGCAGAGAGCTCCTACGAGCAGTACTTC,CASSLAGAESSYEQYF
TRBJ1-2,-,TRBV7-8,-,TGTGCCAGCAGCTTAGCGGCCCCCACCCGGACGGAGGACGCGGACTATGGCTACACCTTC,CASSLAAPTRTEDADYGYTF
TRBJ2-7,-,TRBV7-2,TRBD1,TGTGCCAGCAGCTATTCCCGGGACAGGGGATACGAGCAGTACTTC,CASSYSRDRGYEQYF
TRBJ1-2,-,TRBV6-1,-,TGTGCCAGCAGTGAATACGGCTACACCTTC,CASSEYGYTF
TRBJ1-4,-,TRBV5-4,-,TGTGCCAGCAGCTTTCTTCATGAAGGAAAACTGTTTTTT,CASSFLHEGKLFF
TRBJ2-3,-,TRBV7-2,TRBD2,TGTGCCAGCAGCGAGTTCGGTACTAGCGGGAGGGATACGCAGTATTTT,CASSEFGTSGRDTQYF
TRBJ2-2,-,TRBV18,-,TGTGCCAGCTCACCACCGTTATCAGCCGTTTATGGGGAGCTGTTTTTT,CASSPPLSAVYGELFF
TRBJ1-2,few,TRBV5-5,-,TGTGCCAGCAGTTCCCCTTCGGAGACAGCTAACTATGGCTACACCTTC,CASSSPSETANYGYTF
TRBJ2-6,-,TRBV11-3,TRBD2,TGTGCCAGCAGCTTAGTCACTACTAGCGGGAGTTCTGGGGCCAACGTCCTGACTTTC,CASSLVTTSGSSGANVLTF
TRBJ2-3,-,TRBV4-1,-,TGCGCCAGCAGCCGACCACCCACAGATACGCAGTATTTT,CASSRPPTDTQYF
TRBJ2-6,-,TRBV4-2,-,TGTGCCAGCAGCCAAGATCAGGAAAGCTCTGGGGCCAACGTCCTGACTTTC,CASSQDQESSGANVLTF
TRBJ1-6,-,TRBV14,TRBD1,TGTGCCAGCAGGGGACAGCCGTTTTCACCCCTCCACTTT,CASRGQPFSPLHF
TRBJ2-7,-,TRBV5-6,-,TGTGCCAGCAGCCGGGGGGTGGACAGGAGATCCTACGAGCAGTACTTC,CASSRGVDRRSYEQYF
TRBJ2-3,-,TRBV24-1,-,TGTGCCACCAGTGATGATGGTAGAACAGATACGCAGTATTTT,CATSDDGRTDTQYF
TRBJ2-7,-,TRBV7-2,TRBD1,TGTGCCAGCAGCTTAGGGGTCGGGACAGGCTCCTACGAGCAGTACTTC,CASSLGVGTGSYEQYF
TRBJ2-2,-,TRBV7-9,-,TGTGCCAGCAGCCCGTGGTCTAGCGTTAGGAACACCGGGGAGCTGTTTTTT,CASSPWSSVRNTGELFF
TRBJ2-7,-,TRBV7-2,-,TGTGCCACGCGCTCGGGACTTCGGTCCTACGAGCAGTACTTC,CATRSGLRSYEQYF
TRBJ1-5,-,TRBV12-5,-,TGTGCTAGTGGTCCCGGGGACGCTAGCAATCAGCCCCAGCATTTT,CASGPGDASNQPQHF
TRBJ2-5,few,TRBV7-3,TRBD2,TGTGCCAGCAGCTTAACGAACGGGAGGGGAGAGACCCAGTACTTC,CASSLTNGRGETQYF
TRBJ2-2,-,TRBV15,-,TGTGCCACCACTCCTCGGCCATCGGCCGGGGAGCTGTTTTTT,CATTPRPSAGELFF
TRBJ2-2,-,TRBV11-3,-,TGTGCCAGCAGCTTTAACACCGGGGAGCTGTTTTTT,CASSFNTGELFF
TRBJ2-3,-,TRBV27,-,TGTGCCAGCAGTTTATCGTGCCTACGAGCTAGCACAGATACGCAGTATTTT,CASSLSCLRASTDTQYF
TRBJ1-5,-,TRBV12-5,-,TGTGCTAGTGGTTTACCGGGTCAGCCCCAGCATTTT,CASGLPGQPQHF
TRBJ2-2,-,TRBV18,-,TGTGCCAGCTCACAGGTGCTAACGAACACCGGGGAGCTGTTTTTT,CASSQVLTNTGELFF
TRBJ2-1,-,TRBV25-1,TRBD2,TGTGCCAGCAGTCGACCTAGCGGGGCTCTCGTCAATGAGCAGTTCTTC,CASSRPSGALVNEQFF